This T cell receptor (beta chain) was recorded in a study of blood T cell repertoires in COVID-19. About the research overall: In each case, the material was cDNA or gDNA derived from T cells, B-cell-depleted T cells, or PBMCs.

This clone was counted a single time. Authors' data handling: Cell counts per sample came from amplifying reference gene primers. Here immunoSEQ multiplex PCR was the method, and the copy in TCRdb shows in-frame clones only, minus some. V and J calls and clone size are those listed in that table; D and trimming were worked out from the DNA. Among some 200,000 clones listed, around 80% were seen once. Researchers sorted participants into cohorts using their self-reported clinical history. CDR1 is MNHEY and CDR2 is SVGEGT in the germline V gene. CDR3 length: 17 residues. Trimming removed 5 bases from V and 0 bases from J; junction bases left unmatched: 7.

The TCR sequence derives from a woman aged 40 to 49 with acute COVID-19. The specimen was PBMCs or T cells enriched from blood (not recorded which). The rearrangement joins TRBV6-2 or TRBV6-3 to TRBJ2-6; 7 bases map to TRBD2. CDR3 nucleotides: TGTGCCAGCAGTGTAGCGGGCTGGGGCTCTGGGGCCAACGTCCTGACTTTC. It encodes CASSVAGWGSGANVLTF.